This T cell receptor beta chain emerged from a study of cytomegalovirus exposure and HLA in healthy donors. Amplification used 60 Vbeta primers and 13 Jbeta primers. Produced via immunoSEQ multiplex PCR; TCRdb's table is partial and in-frame only. Of 150,000 to 180,000 clones in the sample, over 70% are singletons; the top ten hold around 13%. Germline lookup yields CDR1 SNHLY and CDR2 FYNNEI. The CDR3 covers 14 residues. The germline V and J ends were trimmed by 6 bases and 6 bases, with 15 bases remaining between them. The sequence came from a young man in good health and CMV-seropositive. The V gene is TRBV2, the J gene TRBJ2-1; weak D call: TRBD2 (6 bases). Input material: PBMCs. The CDR3, as DNA: TGTGCCAGCAGCTCCGGTCAGCGGGCCAATGAGCAGTTCTTC. Protein: CASSSGQRANEQFF.